Below, 11 T cell receptor beta chains from the same sample are listed, as sequenced in a study of shared clonotypes between healthy human individuals (TCRdb year 2020). Library preparation employed the immunoSEQ multiplex PCR assay. Drawn from immuneACCESS, this table holds only the in-frame rearrangements with V and J called that TCRdb kept. Clones are partly lost; checked studies trace under half to an unresolved V gene and leave the rest unexplained. The sample table contains millions of clones; only one count was recorded for just under 95% of them. The ten largest clones take up roughly 1.1% of the sample. For the CD8 naive samples, CD45RO-negative cells were positively selected for CCR7, yielding a CD45RA+CCR7+ population from which TemRA cells were excluded. Source material: naive CD8+ T cells sorted from blood. The meaning of the sample's cell subset or site label: CD45RA+CCR7+. These receptor sequences come from a young man in good health.

This sequence joins TRBV28 and TRBJ2-7, with 7 bases identical to TRBD1. The CDR3 spans 15 residues. V was pared by 5 bases and J by 5 bases, with 12 bases of the junction left unmatched. Germline CDR1 and CDR2: MDHEN and SYDVKM. This chain's CDR3 is CASSTRTGSPNEQYF. The CDR3 coding sequence is TGTGCCAGCAGTACTAGGACAGGTAGCCCCAACGAGCAGTACTTC.

This chain links TRBV13 with TRBJ2-5; D is tentatively TRBD1 or TRBD2 (6 bases each). V lost 1 base and J 11 bases, leaving 20 bases between the germline ends. Germline loops: CDR1 PRHDT, CDR2 FYEKMQ (reference sequence). The CDR3 spans 15 residues. The CDR3 sequence: CASSLAGALTRWQYF. The CDR3 DNA reads as TGTGCCAGCAGCTTAGCAGGGGCTCTGACTAGATGGCAGTACTTC. Using reference TRBV13 and TRBJ2-5 for the parts outside the CDR3, the full variable domain is AAGVIQSPRHLIKEKRETATLKCYPIPRHDTVYWYQQGPGQDPQFLISFYEKMQSDKGSIPDRFSAQQFSDYHSELNMSSLELGDSALYFCASSLAGALTRWQYFGPGTRLLVL.

The chain links TRBV29-1 to TRBJ1-5; TRBD1 agrees at 7 bases. CDR3 length: 12 residues. The V segment lost 6 bases and the J segment 11 bases; nucleotides outside the gene matches: 10. Per germline, CDR1 SQVTM and CDR2 ANQGSEA. The CDR3 is CSVTGQFGAQHF. The CDR3 DNA reads as TGCAGCGTGACGGGACAGTTTGGGGCCCAGCATTTT.

The chain is built from TRBV18 and TRBJ2-2; no firm D call. Germline values: CDR1 KGHSH, CDR2 LQKENI. The V end was cut by 3 bases, the J end by 7 bases, with 21 bases between. The CDR3 runs 17 residues. In DNA form, the CDR3 reads TGTGCCAGCTCACCTCCTGTTGTAGGGCGAAGAGTCGGGGAGCTGTTTTTT. It translates to CASSPPVVGRRVGELFF.

V usage is TRBV6-5 and J usage is TRBJ2-2; D remains ambiguous. V was cut by 2 bases and J by 0 bases, with 10 bases left in between. The CDR3 length is 16 residues. The germline V gene encodes CDR1 MNHEY and CDR2 SVGAGI. CDR3 bases: TGTGCCAGCAGTTACCGGGCAGCACCGAACACCGGGGAGCTGTTTTTT. Residues: CASSYRAAPNTGELFF.

Comment on this clone: This same CDR3 is encoded by further DNA sequences in the sample. The CDR3 sequence: CSVRGGSSYEQYF. CDR3 nucleotide sequence: TGCAGCGTTAGGGGAGGGAGCTCCTACGAGCAGTACTTC. The genes are TRBV29-1 and TRBJ2-7; 7 bases align to TRBD2. The CDR3 loop spans 13 amino acids. V gave up 5 bases and J gave up 0 bases; unmatched junction bases: 4. Germline lookup yields CDR1 SQVTM and CDR2 ANQGSEA.

The V call is TRBV13, the J call TRBJ1-2; D not resolved. CDR3 size: 13 residues. Looked up from germline, CDR1 is PRHDT and CDR2 is FYEKMQ (reference sequence). V shed 2 bases and J shed 6 bases, with 10 bases lying between them. The CDR3 protein is CASSLFRGDGYTF. The DNA of the CDR3 is TGTGCCAGCAGCTTATTCCGGGGAGATGGCTACACCTTC.

The V and J genes are TRBV5-1 and TRBJ2-2, with 7 bases lining up with TRBD1. The CDR3 has 15 residues. V lost 4 bases to trimming and J lost 1 base; unmatched junction nucleotides: 4. Germline V gene lookup returns CDR1 SGHRS and CDR2 YFSETQ. CDR3 protein: CASSHWDRNTGELFF. The CDR3 nucleotides read TGCGCCAGCAGCCACTGGGACAGGAACACCGGGGAGCTGTTTTTT.

V usage is TRBV7-2 and J usage is TRBJ2-7, with D unclear. Germline V gene data show CDR1 as SGHTA and CDR2 as FQGNSA. V shed 3 bases and J shed 0 bases, with 6 bases lying between them. The CDR3 extends over 13 amino acids. The CDR3 DNA follows: TGTGCCAGCAGCTTCCACATCTCCTACGAGCAGTACTTC. This translates into CASSFHISYEQYF. The complete variable domain, with remaining parts taken from reference TRBV7-2 and TRBJ2-7, reads GAGVSQSPSNKVTEKGKDVELRCDPISGHTALYWYRQSLGQGLEFLIYFQGNSAPDKSGLPSDRFSAERTGGSVSTLTIQRTQQEDSAVYLCASSFHISYEQYFGPGTRLTVT.

The CDR3 DNA is TGTGCCAGCAGGATTCCGGACACAGATACGCAGTATTTT. Its protein product is CASRIPDTDTQYF. V and J are TRBV2 and TRBJ2-3; D is unclear. The germline gives CDR1 SNHLY, CDR2 FYNNEI. The CDR3 length is 13 residues. Trimming stripped 6 bases from V and 2 bases from J, with 9 bases between.

This chain uses TRBV2 with TRBJ2-2; D tentatively reads TRBD1 or TRBD2 (6 bases each). V gave up 3 bases and J gave up 5 bases, with 16 bases separating them. Germline V gene sequence: CDR1 SNHLY, CDR2 FYNNEI. The CDR3 spans 16 residues. The CDR3 sequence: CASSDPRDTLTGELFF. The DNA for the CDR3 is TGTGCCAGCAGTGACCCGCGGGACACATTGACCGGGGAGCTGTTTTTT.